This TCR beta chain came from a study of blood T cell repertoires in COVID-19. In this sample, this clone turned up once. The data were produced by immunoSEQ multiplex PCR, yet TCRdb's version contains in-frame clones alone and is incomplete. The sample carries 90,000 to 100,000 clones, approximately 88% recorded once. The CDR3 contains 16 residues. The germline V gene encodes CDR1 MGHRA and CDR2 YSYEKL. V dropped 0 bases and J dropped 3 bases, with 13 bases sitting between them. The chain uses TRBV4-1 and TRBJ2-3, with D possibly being TRBD1 (6 bases). The sequence was collected from a woman in her sixties with COVID-19, enrolled during active disease. Sequencing input: peripheral blood. The CDR3 reads CASSQESRGSTDTQYF. DNA of the CDR3: TGCGCCAGCAGCCAAGAATCCAGGGGAAGTACAGATACGCAGTATTTT.